What follows are 24 T cell receptor beta chains derived from one specimen sequenced in a study of CD8 T cells in Susac syndrome. RNA was extracted with the RNeasy kit, and a quantity of about 0.45 to 1 ug was reverse transcribed using random hexamers. MiXCR, applied by TCRdb to the immunoSEQ multiplex PCR reads, yields one record per CDR3 protein. The repertoire includes about 300,000 distinct CDR3 sequences, 75% to 90% of them detected once, and approximately 0.18% sits in the top ten. The sample was CD8+ T cells from PBMCs. Every receptor here comes from a human donor with multiple sclerosis.

This clonotype turned up a few times. The chain joins TRBV5-5 to TRBJ1-5; D gene uncertain. This CDR3 has 14 amino acids. Deletions cut 1 base from V and 1 base from J, with 6 bases between. Germline values: CDR1 SGHKS, CDR2 YYEKEE (reference sequence). The CDR3 DNA follows: TGTGCCAGCAGCTTGACAGAGAGCAATCAGCCCCAGCATTTT. Translation: CASSLTESNQPQHF.

The chain has TRBV2 and TRBJ2-1; D possibly uses TRBD1 or TRBD2 (5 bases each). Germline V lookup: CDR1 SNHLY, CDR2 FYNNEI. V dropped 7 bases and J dropped 8 bases, with 15 bases sitting between them. The CDR3 consists of 13 residues. CDR3 sequence reads: CASTRSGGHEQFF. CDR3 nucleotide sequence: TGTGCCAGCACTAGGTCTGGGGGACATGAGCAGTTCTTC.

The rearrangement uses TRBV7-3 and TRBJ2-1; D possibly corresponds to TRBD2 (6 bases). Germline V gene sequence: CDR1 SGHTA, CDR2 FQGTGA. The CDR3 is made up of 14 amino acids. V lost 5 bases and J 6 bases, leaving 14 bases between the germline ends. The CDR3 nucleotides read TGTGCCAGCAGCCTACTCGGGGGACCCAATGAGCAGTTCTTC. Its translation is CASSLLGGPNEQFF.

This rearrangement joins TRBV9 to TRBJ2-1, with TRBD2 matching 11 bases. The V and J ends lost 2 bases and 8 bases, in that order; junction bases with no gene match: 6. The CDR3 sequence is 15 residues long. Germline assignment: CDR1 SGDLS and CDR2 YYNGEE. The CDR3 loop reads CASSVSGGVAHEQFF. Here the CDR3 DNA reads TGTGCCAGCAGCGTTAGCGGGGGGGTTGCCCATGAGCAGTTCTTC.

The CDR3, as DNA: TGCGCCAGCAGCCAAGATGCTTTCGGGACAGGGGGCGCAGATACGCAGTATTTT. This translates into CASSQDAFGTGGADTQYF. The V and J genes are TRBV4-3 and TRBJ2-3; TRBD1 aligns across 12 bases. CDR1 is LGHNA and CDR2 is YSLEER in the germline V gene. This CDR3 region has 18 residues. Trimming took 0 bases from V and 4 from J; bases not matched to a gene: 8.

J is TRBJ1-4 and V is TRBV5-6; 7 nucleotides agree with TRBD1. Germline V gives CDR1 SGHDT, CDR2 YYEEEE. After removal of 0 bases from V and 7 bases from J, the junction contained 9 bases not matched to a gene. The CDR3 covers 16 residues. The CDR3 here is CASSLDPGGESEKLFF. CDR3 nucleotides: TGTGCCAGCAGCTTGGACCCAGGGGGAGAAAGTGAAAAACTGTTTTTT.

The V call is TRBV7-2, the J call TRBJ1-2, with D possibly matching TRBD1 (6 bases). There are 14 residues in the CDR3. V was trimmed by 4 bases and J by 4 bases, leaving 13 bases between them. Looked up from germline, CDR1 is SGHTA and CDR2 is FQGNSA. CDR3 DNA sequence: TGTGCCAGCAGCTCCTTAGGGGGGGCCTATGGCTACACCTTC. Protein sequence: CASSSLGGAYGYTF.

Written as DNA, the CDR3 is TGTGCCAGCAGCGTAGCTTCTCTTGGAAGCGAGCAGTACTTC. Its translation is CASSVASLGSEQYF. The chain couples TRBV9 to TRBJ2-7; unclear D gene. Trimming left V 0 bases short and J 6 bases short, with 13 bases between. Germline V CDR1 and CDR2: SGDLS, YYNGEE. The CDR3 sequence is 14 residues long.

This chain connects TRBV20-1 to TRBJ1-1; no reliable D call. The germline gives CDR1 DFQATT, CDR2 SNEGSKA (reference sequence). The CDR3 loop spans 12 amino acids. V lost 1 base and J 8 bases, leaving 11 bases between the germline ends. The CDR3 DNA reads as TGCAGTGCTAGAGCGGCAGCTTTCGAAGCTTTCTTT. Translating gives CSARAAAFEAFF.

The gene calls are TRBV20-1 and TRBJ2-3; 12 bases align to TRBD2. Trimming at V came to 6 bases and at J to 0 bases, leaving 13 bases not matched to a gene. The CDR3 totals 18 residues. Germline V gene data show CDR1 as DFQATT and CDR2 as SNEGSKA (reference sequence). CDR3 DNA: TGCAGTGCAGTCTATGGACTAGCGGGGCTATATAGCACAGATACGCAGTATTTT. As protein: CSAVYGLAGLYSTDTQYF.

The chain uses TRBV20-1 and TRBJ1-4; D possibly corresponds to TRBD1 (6 bases). CDR3 length: 16 residues. Trimming removed 4 bases from V and 4 bases from J, with 19 bases in between. Germline V gene data show CDR1 as DFQATT and CDR2 as SNEGSKA (reference sequence). CDR3 loop: CSAKPITGNFNEKLFF. CDR3 in DNA: TGCAGTGCTAAACCCATAACAGGGAACTTTAATGAAAAACTGTTTTTT.

The rearrangement joins TRBV20-1 to TRBJ2-5; 12 bases are a match to TRBD1. The CDR3 consists of 15 residues. Per the germline V gene, CDR1 is DFQATT and CDR2 is SNEGSKA (reference sequence). The ends lost 5 bases at V and 4 bases at J; junction bases unmatched: 8. The CDR3 nucleotides read TGCAGTGCTCGGGGGGACAGGGGGCATCTAGAGACCCAGTACTTC. Encoded protein: CSARGDRGHLETQYF.

CDR3 in amino acids: CAWSGGSGGGYRTYNEQFF. CDR3 DNA: TGTGCCTGGAGTGGGGGTAGCGGGGGTGGGTACAGGACCTACAATGAGCAGTTCTTC. The chain couples TRBV30 to TRBJ2-1; 9 positions match TRBD2. The CDR3 extends over 19 amino acids. Germline V CDR1 and CDR2: GTSNPN, SVGIG (reference sequence). V was pared by 1 base and J by 2 bases, with 15 bases of the junction left unmatched.

The J gene is TRBJ2-3, the V gene TRBV28; D is perhaps TRBD2 (6 bases). The germline V gene encodes CDR1 MDHEN and CDR2 SYDVKM. Trimming pared 5 bases from V and 5 bases from J, leaving 20 bases between. The length of the CDR3 is 16 residues. The CDR3 region is CASSTYLGEVVDTQYF. As DNA, the CDR3 is TGTGCCAGCAGTACCTACTTAGGGGAGGTGGTAGATACGCAGTATTTT.

The CDR3 DNA follows: TGTGCCACCAGTGGACCGGGACAAAGCATGAATGAGCAGTTCTTC. It is translated as CATSGPGQSMNEQFF. The rearrangement links TRBV24-1 to TRBJ2-1; possibly TRBD1 for D (6 bases). This CDR3 has 15 residues. Deletions cut 5 bases from V and 7 bases from J, with 17 bases between. Germline loops: CDR1 KGHDR, CDR2 SFDVKD.

The V and J genes are TRBV3-1 and TRBJ2-1, with 10 bases fitting TRBD2. This CDR3 spans 19 amino acids. J lost 0 bases, V lost 0 bases, and 8 bases had no gene match. CDR1 is LGHDT, CDR2 YNNKEL, per germline (reference sequence). The CDR3 nucleotides read TGTGCCAGCAGCCAAGACCCTAGCGGGGGATATAGCTCCTACAATGAGCAGTTCTTC. Translated: CASSQDPSGGYSSYNEQFF.

V usage is TRBV5-6 and J usage is TRBJ1-1; 7 bases match TRBD1. CDR1 SGHDT and CDR2 YYEEEE come from the germline V gene. CDR3 length equals 16 residues. V was pared by 0 bases and J by 0 bases, with 5 bases of the junction left unmatched. In DNA form, the CDR3 reads TGTGCCAGCAGCTTGGGACAGGGTACTATGAACACTGAAGCTTTCTTT. This encodes CASSLGQGTMNTEAFF.

The rearrangement links TRBV15 to TRBJ2-2; TRBD2 agrees at 7 bases. The CDR3 contains 19 residues. V shed 0 bases, J shed 0 bases, and the junction held 10 bases outside the gene matches. Germline V lookup: CDR1 LNHNV, CDR2 YYDKDF (reference sequence). In DNA form, the CDR3 reads TGTGCCACCAGCAGAGACGACTCCGGGGGGTTCGCGAACACCGGGGAGCTGTTTTTT. Translating it yields CATSRDDSGGFANTGELFF.

This rearrangement joins TRBV29-1 to TRBJ2-1, with 7 bases that match TRBD2. Germline V lookup: CDR1 SQVTM, CDR2 ANQGSEA. The junction had 9 bases not matched to a gene; V was cut back by 2 bases and J by 8 bases. The length of the CDR3 is 14 residues. This CDR3 is CSVEYSLRGDEQFF. The CDR3 nucleotides read TGCAGCGTTGAATATTCTCTTCGGGGGGATGAGCAGTTCTTC.

The chain uses TRBV19 and TRBJ2-1, with 10 positions matching TRBD2. Germline-derived CDR1 and CDR2 are LNHDA and SQIVND (reference sequence). The CDR3 is made up of 16 amino acids. The junction had 13 bases not matched to a gene; V was cut back by 6 bases and J by 8 bases. The CDR3 reads CASSPTASGSGDEQFF. CDR3 DNA: TGTGCCAGTAGCCCCACGGCTAGCGGGAGCGGCGATGAGCAGTTCTTC.

The rearrangement uses TRBV4-3 and TRBJ2-7, with 9 nucleotides matching TRBD2. The germline CDR1 and CDR2 sequences are LGHNA and YSLEER. This CDR3 comprises 17 residues. Losses at the gene ends were 0 bases for V and 4 bases for J; bases not matched to a gene: 10. The CDR3, as DNA: TGCGCCAGCAGCCAAGAGTACTCTGGGCTAGCGGGGTACGAGCAGTACTTC. It is translated as CASSQEYSGLAGYEQYF.

The chain employs TRBV7-2 and TRBJ2-7; perhaps TRBD2 as D (6 bases). V was clipped by 6 bases and J by 2 bases, with 11 bases between them. Germline loops: CDR1 SGHTA, CDR2 FQGNSA. There are 13 residues in the CDR3. CDR3 loop: CASRGERAYEQYF. The CDR3 DNA follows: TGTGCCAGCAGGGGGGAGCGGGCCTACGAGCAGTACTTC. The full variable domain, with the rest looked up from reference TRBV7-2 and TRBJ2-7, is GAGVSQSPSNKVTEKGKDVELRCDPISGHTALYWYRQSLGQGLEFLIYFQGNSAPDKSGLPSDRFSAERTGGSVSTLTIQRTQQEDSAVYLCASRGERAYEQYFGPGTRLTVT.

The gene calls are TRBV7-9 and TRBJ1-1; D is perhaps TRBD1 (6 bases). The CDR3 length is 13 residues. The V end lost 6 bases, the J end lost 1 base, and 9 bases lay between the germline ends. Germline CDR1 is SEHNR and CDR2 is FQNEAQ (reference sequence). The CDR3 nucleotides are TGTGCCAGCAGGACAGGACGGAACACTGAAGCTTTCTTT. Translating gives CASRTGRNTEAFF.

This chain joins TRBV15 and TRBJ2-1; 8 bases agree with TRBD2. Trimming removed 4 bases from V and 0 bases from J; junction bases left unmatched: 11. The CDR3 is made up of 18 amino acids. Germline assignment: CDR1 LNHNV and CDR2 YYDKDF (reference sequence). The CDR3: CATSNRREAWSSYNEQFF. In nucleotides, the CDR3 is TGTGCCACCAGCAATCGGCGGGAGGCCTGGAGCTCCTACAATGAGCAGTTCTTC.